Listed here are 3 T cell receptor beta chains from one sample, sequenced in a study of shared clonotypes between healthy human individuals. TCRdb keeps only in-frame clones here, not all; method: immunoSEQ multiplex PCR. The sample has more than 2,000,000 clones; just over 90% are singletons. The sequenced sample consisted of naive CD4+ T cells from PBMCs. Subset: CD45RA+ positively selected. The receptor set was obtained from a man aged 18 to 30 in good health. Some clones in this sample may be carry-over from other donors' samples.

This chain links TRBV5-1 with TRBJ2-7; D could derive from TRBD1 or TRBD2 (6 bases each). V was shortened by 4 bases and J by 3 bases, with 20 bases between the two germline ends. The CDR3 is 16 amino acids. Germline-derived CDR1 and CDR2 are SGHRS and YFSETQ. The DNA for the CDR3 is TGCGCCAGCAGCCCCCTCGTTGGGGGGCGCAACTACGAGCAGTACTTC. It specifies CASSPLVGGRNYEQYF.

The V gene is TRBV5-1, the J gene TRBJ1-1, with a weak D call TRBD1 (5 bases). Germline V CDR1 and CDR2: SGHRS, YFSETQ. This CDR3 spans 14 amino acids. V shed 1 base and J shed 1 base, with 8 bases lying between them. CDR3 region: CASSLWGWNTEAFF. In DNA, the CDR3 is TGCGCCAGCAGCTTGTGGGGGTGGAACACTGAAGCTTTCTTT. Full variable domain (missing parts from reference TRBV5-1 and TRBJ1-1): KAGVTQTPRYLIKTRGQQVTLSCSPISGHRSVSWYQQTPGQGLQFLFEYFSETQRNKGNFPGRFSGRQFSNSRSEMNVSTLELGDSALYLCASSLWGWNTEAFFGQGTRLTVV.

The CDR3 bases are TGTGCCAGCAGCTTCGGACATTACTCCTACGAGCAGTACTTC. Protein sequence: CASSFGHYSYEQYF. The chain carries TRBV12-1 and TRBJ2-7; the table gives TRBD1 as D, unverified against the DNA. TRBV12-1 is a pseudogene locus. This CDR3 is 14 amino acids long.